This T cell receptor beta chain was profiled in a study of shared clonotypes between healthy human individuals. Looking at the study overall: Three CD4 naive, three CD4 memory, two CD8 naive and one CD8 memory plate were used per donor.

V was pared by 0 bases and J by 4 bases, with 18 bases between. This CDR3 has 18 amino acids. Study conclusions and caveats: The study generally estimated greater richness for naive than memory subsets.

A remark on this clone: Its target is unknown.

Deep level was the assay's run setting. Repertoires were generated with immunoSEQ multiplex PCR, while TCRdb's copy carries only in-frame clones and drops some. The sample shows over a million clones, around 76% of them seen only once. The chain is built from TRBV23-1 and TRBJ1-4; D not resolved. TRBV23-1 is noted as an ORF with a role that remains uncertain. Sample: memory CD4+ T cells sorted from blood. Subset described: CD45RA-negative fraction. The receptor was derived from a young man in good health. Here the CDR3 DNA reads TGCGCCAGCAGTCAATCCCGCCTGCTGGCCGGGCGTAATGAAAAACTGTTTTTT. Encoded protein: CASSQSRLLAGRNEKLFF.